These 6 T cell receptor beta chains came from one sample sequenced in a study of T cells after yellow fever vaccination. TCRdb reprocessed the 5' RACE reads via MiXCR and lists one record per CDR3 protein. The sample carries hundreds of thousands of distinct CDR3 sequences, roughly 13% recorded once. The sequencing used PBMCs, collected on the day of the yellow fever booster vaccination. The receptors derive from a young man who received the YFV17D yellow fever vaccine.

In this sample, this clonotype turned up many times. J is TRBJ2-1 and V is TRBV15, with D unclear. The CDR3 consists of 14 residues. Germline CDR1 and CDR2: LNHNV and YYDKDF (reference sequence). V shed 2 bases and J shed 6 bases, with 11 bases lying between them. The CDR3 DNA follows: TGTGCCACCAGCAGATCAAGTTCGGTCAATGAGCAGTTCTTC. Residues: CATSRSSSVNEQFF.

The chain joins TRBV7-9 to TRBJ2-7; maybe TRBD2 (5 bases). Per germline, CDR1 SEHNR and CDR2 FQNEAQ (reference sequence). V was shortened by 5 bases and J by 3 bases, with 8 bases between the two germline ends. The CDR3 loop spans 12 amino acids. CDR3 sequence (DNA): TGTGCCAGCAGCACGGGGTACTACGAGCAGTACTTC. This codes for CASSTGYYEQYF.

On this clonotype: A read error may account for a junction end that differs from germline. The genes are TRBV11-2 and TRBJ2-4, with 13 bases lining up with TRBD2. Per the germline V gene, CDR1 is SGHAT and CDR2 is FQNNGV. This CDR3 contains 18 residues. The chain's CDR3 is CDSSLVGTSGVAKNIQYF. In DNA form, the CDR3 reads TGTGACAGCAGCTTAGTGGGGACTAGCGGGGTAGCCAAAAACATTCAGTACTTC. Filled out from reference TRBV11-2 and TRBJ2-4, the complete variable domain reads EAGVAQSPRYKIIEKRQSVAFWCNPISGHATLYWYQQILGQGPKLLIQFQNNGVVDDSQLPKDRFSAERLKGVDSTLKIQPAKLEDSAVYLCDSSLVGTSGVAKNIQYFGAGTRLSVL.

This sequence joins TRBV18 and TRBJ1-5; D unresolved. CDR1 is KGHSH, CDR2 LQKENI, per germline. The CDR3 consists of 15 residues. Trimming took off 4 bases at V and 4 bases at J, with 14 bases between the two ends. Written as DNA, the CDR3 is TGTGCCAGCTCACGGTCGTCTCGTAGGAATCAGCCCCAGCATTTT. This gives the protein CASSRSSRRNQPQHF.

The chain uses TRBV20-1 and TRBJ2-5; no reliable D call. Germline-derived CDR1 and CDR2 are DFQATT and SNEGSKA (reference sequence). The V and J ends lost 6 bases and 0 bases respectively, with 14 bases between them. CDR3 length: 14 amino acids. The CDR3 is CSAPLAWNQETQYF. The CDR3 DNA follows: TGCAGTGCCCCCCTGGCCTGGAACCAAGAGACCCAGTACTTC.

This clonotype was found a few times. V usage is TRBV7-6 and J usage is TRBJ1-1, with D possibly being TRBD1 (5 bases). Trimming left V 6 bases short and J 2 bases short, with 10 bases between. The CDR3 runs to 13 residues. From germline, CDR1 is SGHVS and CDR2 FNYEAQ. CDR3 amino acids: CASRRDPNTEAFF. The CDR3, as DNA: TGTGCCAGCAGGCGGGACCCAAACACTGAAGCTTTCTTT.